These T cell receptor beta chains were read from a single sample in a study of OX40 agonist ivuxolimab in advanced cancers. Method: immunoSEQ multiplex PCR; TCRdb's copy keeps in-frame clones and lacks some. This table has 30,000 to 40,000 clones, roughly four fifths appearing once. The sample was CD4+ or CD8+ T cells sorted from blood, taken in a trial of the OX40 agonist ivuxolimab. Receptor source: an adult with an advanced solid tumor such as melanoma, head and neck, liver or kidney cancer. Both conserved end residues are part of each CDR3. D genes are given only for firm matches. Expanded clones get a size class; other rows say once, few or many, or leave the size out.

abundance,v_gene,len,j_gene,d_gene,CDR3aa,CDR3nt
NA,TRBV18,15,TRBJ2-1,NA,CASSPSREAYNEQFF,TGTGCCAGCTCACCATCCAGGGAGGCATACAATGAGCAGTTCTTC
NA,TRBV5-1,12,TRBJ1-2,NA,CASSLGVDGYTF,TGCGCCAGCAGCTTGGGGGTTGATGGCTACACCTTC
NA,TRBV7-9,17,TRBJ2-3,NA,CASSGYWRGSSTDTQYF,TGTGCCAGCAGCGGGTATTGGCGGGGTTCTAGCACAGATACGCAGTATTTT
NA,TRBV2,16,TRBJ1-4,TRBD1,CASGLDQTGAREKLFF,TGTGCCAGCGGGCTAGACCAGACAGGGGCGAGGGAAAAACTGTTTTTT
NA,TRBV19,13,TRBJ2-2,NA,CASSIRSPGRLFF,TGTGCCAGTAGTATCCGATCGCCTGGTCGGCTGTTTTTT
few,TRBV6-5,13,TRBJ1-2,NA,CASSYGSYYGYTF,TGTGCCAGCAGTTACGGGTCGTACTATGGCTACACCTTC
NA,TRBV30,12,TRBJ2-7,NA,CAWSVGGYEQYF,TGTGCCTGGAGTGTTGGCGGTTACGAGCAGTACTTC
NA,TRBV10-1,15,TRBJ2-1,TRBD2,CASSERRGGYNEQFF,TGCGCCAGCAGTGAGAGGCGGGGGGGCTACAATGAGCAGTTCTTC
once,TRBV6-5,15,TRBJ2-1,NA,CASSFDRLLYNEQFF,TGTGCCAGCAGTTTCGACAGACTACTTTACAATGAGCAGTTCTTC
NA,TRBV5-6,14,TRBJ2-1,TRBD2,CASSFLADYNEQFF,TGTGCCAGCAGTTTTCTAGCGGATTACAATGAGCAGTTCTTC
NA,TRBV7-6,14,TRBJ1-5,NA,CASSLLSGDQPQHF,TGTGCCAGCAGCTTATTGTCGGGGGATCAGCCCCAGCATTTT
NA,TRBV28,13,TRBJ2-3,NA,CASVPEVQDTQYF,TGTGCCAGCGTTCCCGAAGTCCAAGATACGCAGTATTTT
NA,TRBV7-8,14,TRBJ2-7,TRBD2,CASSFGLAAREQYF,TGTGCCAGCAGCTTTGGACTAGCCGCTCGCGAGCAGTACTTC
NA,TRBV2,15,TRBJ2-3,NA,CASSDPGRPPDTQYF,TGTGCCAGCAGTGACCCCGGGAGACCCCCAGATACGCAGTATTTT
NA,TRBV14,16,TRBJ2-1,TRBD1,CASSQPGQGRYNEQFF,TGTGCCAGCAGCCAGCCGGGACAGGGCCGCTACAATGAGCAGTTCTTC
NA,TRBV19,14,TRBJ1-3,NA,CASSPGTLGNTIYF,TGTGCCAGTAGTCCGGGGACTCTGGGAAACACCATATATTTT
NA,TRBV7-3,16,TRBJ1-5,TRBD1,CASSPGTGFRNQPQHF,TGTGCCAGCAGCCCCGGGACAGGGTTTCGCAATCAGCCCCAGCATTTT
NA,TRBV19,13,TRBJ1-2,NA,CASSMDRLGGYTF,TGTGCCAGTAGTATGGACCGCCTTGGAGGCTACACCTTC
NA,TRBV15,16,TRBJ2-7,NA,CATHPEQGSPTYEQYF,TGTGCCACCCACCCGGAACAGGGTTCGCCAACCTACGAGCAGTACTTC
NA,TRBV6-5,12,TRBJ1-1,NA,CASRRGDTEAFF,TGTGCCAGCAGAAGGGGGGACACTGAAGCTTTCTTT
NA,TRBV10-3,13,TRBJ1-1,NA,CAISAGANTEAFF,TGTGCCATCAGTGCCGGGGCGAACACTGAAGCTTTCTTT
NA,TRBV7-2,14,TRBJ2-7,TRBD1,CASSSTGGPLEQYF,TGTGCCAGCAGCTCCACAGGGGGGCCCCTCGAGCAGTACTTC
NA,TRBV7-8,13,TRBJ1-1,NA,CASSPGPDTEAFF,TGTGCCAGCAGCCCGGGTCCTGACACTGAAGCTTTCTTT
few,TRBV6-6,13,TRBJ1-6,NA,CASRGTGSSPLHF,TGTGCCAGCAGGGGTACAGGGAGTTCACCCCTCCACTTT
NA,TRBV5-1,11,TRBJ2-7,NA,CASSLSDEQYF,TGCGCCAGCAGCTTGTCTGACGAGCAGTACTTC
NA,TRBV18,13,TRBJ1-5,TRBD1,CASSATGEQPQHF,TGTGCCAGCTCCGCGACAGGGGAGCAGCCCCAGCATTTT
NA,TRBV30,13,TRBJ1-1,NA,CAWSVLGNTEAFF,TGTGCCTGGAGTGTATTGGGGAACACTGAAGCTTTCTTT
NA,TRBV9,14,TRBJ1-1,TRBD1,CASQQGAHNTEAFF,TGTGCCAGCCAACAGGGGGCTCATAACACTGAAGCTTTCTTT
NA,TRBV6-5,15,TRBJ1-5,NA,CASSYSGVRNQPQHF,TGTGCCAGCAGTTACTCGGGGGTTAGGAATCAGCCCCAGCATTTT